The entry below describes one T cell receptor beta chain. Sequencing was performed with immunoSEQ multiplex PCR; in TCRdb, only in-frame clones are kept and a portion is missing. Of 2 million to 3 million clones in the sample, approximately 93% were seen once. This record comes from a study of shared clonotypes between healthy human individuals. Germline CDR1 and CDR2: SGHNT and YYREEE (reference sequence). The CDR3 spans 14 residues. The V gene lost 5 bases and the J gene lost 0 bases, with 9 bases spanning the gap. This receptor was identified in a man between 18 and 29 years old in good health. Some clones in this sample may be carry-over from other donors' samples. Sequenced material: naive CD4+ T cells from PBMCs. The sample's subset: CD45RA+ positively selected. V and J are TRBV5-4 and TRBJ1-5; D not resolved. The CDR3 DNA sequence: TGTGCCAGCAGTGCGCGGAATAGCAATCAGCCCCAGCATTTT. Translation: CASSARNSNQPQHF. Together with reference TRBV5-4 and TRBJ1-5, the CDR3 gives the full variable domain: ETGVTQSPTHLIKTRGQQVTLRCSSQSGHNTVSWYQQALGQGPQFIFQYYREEENGRGNFPPRFSGLQFPNYSSELNVNALELDDSALYLCASSARNSNQPQHFGDGTRLSIL.